These T cell receptor beta chains were read from a single sample in a study of T-cell reconstitution after alpha-beta-depleted transplantation in children. Using its own MiXCR run on the PCR reads, TCRdb lists one record per CDR3 protein. Here the sample spans about 200,000 distinct CDR3 sequences, 6.6% being singletons. The sample here was PBMCs, taken before TCRalphabeta/CD19-depleted stem cell transplant. The receptors come from a boy aged 2 to 9 with acute lymphoblastic leukemia, due to receive a stem cell transplant. The CDR3 runs from the conserved cysteine through the conserved F or W.

v_call	j_call	cdr3_aa
TRBV12-3/TRBV12-4	TRBJ2-3	CASSFSLAGSYTQYF
TRBV20-1	TRBJ1-5	CSAVGDRVGLSNQPQHF
TRBV28	TRBJ1-2	CATVRGDYGYTF
TRBV20-1	TRBJ1-2	CSAVPGQGYGYTF
TRBV7-2	TRBJ2-6	CASSLAFLDRSGANVLTF
TRBV12-3/TRBV12-4	TRBJ2-7	CASSLTTYEQYF
TRBV5-1	TRBJ2-6	CASSLESSGANVLTF
TRBV9	TRBJ2-7	CASSISGGPRREQYF
TRBV20-1	TRBJ2-5	CSAPQTYQETQYF
TRBV2	TRBJ2-2	CASLENTGELFF
TRBV20-1	TRBJ2-5	CSAISFGDPSQETQYF
TRBV28	TRBJ1-1	CASSFVNTEAFF
TRBV6-1	TRBJ1-4	CASSPGQENEKLFF
TRBV6-2/TRBV6-3	TRBJ2-1	CATRGWVEHSEQFF
TRBV12-3/TRBV12-4	TRBJ1-2	CASSLSSPFYGYTF
TRBV28	TRBJ2-5	CASSRSTGQHQETQYF
TRBV28	TRBJ2-7	CASATELSSSYEQYF
TRBV7-2	TRBJ2-1	CASSASVYNEQFF
TRBV7-9	TRBJ2-5	CASSPPGRGRTQYF
TRBV2	TRBJ2-5	CASRDGTLGETQYF
TRBV20-1	TRBJ1-1	CTAPLNTEAFF
TRBV6-1	TRBJ2-7	CASTRSTGPTYEQYF
TRBV24-1	TRBJ2-1	CATSDLGEQFF
TRBV20-1	TRBJ1-2	CSASGAGANYGYTF
TRBV6-5	TRBJ1-1	CASSFRPGGNTEAFF
TRBV20-1	TRBJ2-5	CSAPGTLGTQYF
TRBV7-9	TRBJ1-5	CASSSETGGVQHF
TRBV6-2/TRBV6-3	TRBJ2-5	CASNDPGLLETQYF
TRBV28	TRBJ1-6	CASSADRASYNSPLHF
TRBV20-1	TRBJ2-4	CSATAGGLAKNIQYF
TRBV19	TRBJ1-3	CASSPGRSFNSGNTIYF
TRBV7-9	TRBJ2-1	CASSLAGTSYNEQFF
TRBV28	TRBJ2-2	CVIGRGRDTGELFF